This TCR beta chain was observed in a study of OX40 agonist ivuxolimab in advanced cancers. On the study more broadly: While on treatment, patients had intravenous ivuxolimab at 0.01 to 10 mg/kg every 2 weeks.

The data were produced by immunoSEQ multiplex PCR, yet TCRdb's version contains in-frame clones alone and is incomplete. The data show fewer than 30,000 clones, approximately 80% seen once. In germline, CDR1 is LNHNV, CDR2 YYDKDF (reference sequence). Trimming removed 4 bases at V and 0 bases at J, with 10 bases between. The CDR3 is 14 amino acids. Regarding the study as a whole: There were, on average, more expanded clones in CD8+ T cells than in CD4+. Nonresponders, in some cases, also had low normalized T-cell clonal expansion. Expansion of clones was among the lowest in partial responders at 0.1-3.0 mg/kg.

As for this clone: Antigen unknown.

This TCR derives from an adult with an advanced solid tumor such as melanoma, head and neck, liver or kidney cancer. The chain has TRBV15 and TRBJ2-7, with a weak D call TRBD2 (5 bases). The specimen was CD4+ or CD8+ T cells sorted from blood, collected in a trial of the OX40 agonist ivuxolimab. As DNA, the CDR3 is TGTGCCACCAGCAACTCGGGGTCCTCCTACGAGCAGTACTTC. Its translation is CATSNSGSSYEQYF.